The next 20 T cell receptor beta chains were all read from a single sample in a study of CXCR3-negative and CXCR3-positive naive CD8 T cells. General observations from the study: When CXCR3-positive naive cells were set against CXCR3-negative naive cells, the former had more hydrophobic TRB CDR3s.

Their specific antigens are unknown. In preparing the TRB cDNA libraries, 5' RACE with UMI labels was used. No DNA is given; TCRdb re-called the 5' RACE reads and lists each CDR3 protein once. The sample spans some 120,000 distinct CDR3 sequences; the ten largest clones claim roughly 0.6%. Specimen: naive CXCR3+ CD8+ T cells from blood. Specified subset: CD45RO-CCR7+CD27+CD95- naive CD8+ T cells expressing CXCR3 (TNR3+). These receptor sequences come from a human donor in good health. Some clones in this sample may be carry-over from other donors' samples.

The CDR3 spells CASSSGTGVTEAFF. The chain is built from TRBV27 and TRBJ1-1; with no DNA, the TCRdb D assignment of TRBD1 cannot be verified. The CDR3 totals 14 residues. The germline V gene encodes CDR1 MNHEY and CDR2 SMNVEV (reference sequence).

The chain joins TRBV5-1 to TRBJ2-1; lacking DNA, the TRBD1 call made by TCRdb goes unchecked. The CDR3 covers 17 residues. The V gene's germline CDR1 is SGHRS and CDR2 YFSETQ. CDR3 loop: CASSLSLPGQGLNEQFF.

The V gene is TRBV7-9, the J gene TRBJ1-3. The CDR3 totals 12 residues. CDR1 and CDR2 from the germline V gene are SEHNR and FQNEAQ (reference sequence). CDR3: CASPGGRDTIYF.

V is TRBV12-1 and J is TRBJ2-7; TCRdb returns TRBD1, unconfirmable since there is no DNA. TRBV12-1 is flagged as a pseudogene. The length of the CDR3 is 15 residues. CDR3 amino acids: CATQLVRTVPGEQYF.

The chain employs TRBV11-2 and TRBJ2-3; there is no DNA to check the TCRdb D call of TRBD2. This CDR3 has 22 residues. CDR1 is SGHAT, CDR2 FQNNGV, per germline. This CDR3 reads CASSLDALGLAGGSDLTDTQYF.

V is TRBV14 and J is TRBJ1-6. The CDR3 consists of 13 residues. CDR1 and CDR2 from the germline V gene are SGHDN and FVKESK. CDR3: CASSPHVASPLHF.

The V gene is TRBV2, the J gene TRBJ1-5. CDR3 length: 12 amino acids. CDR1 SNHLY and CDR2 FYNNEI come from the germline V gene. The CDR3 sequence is CASRLSNQPQHF.

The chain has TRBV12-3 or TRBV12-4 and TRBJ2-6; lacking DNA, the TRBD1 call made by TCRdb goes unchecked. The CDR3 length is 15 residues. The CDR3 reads CASSLGDPGANVLTF.

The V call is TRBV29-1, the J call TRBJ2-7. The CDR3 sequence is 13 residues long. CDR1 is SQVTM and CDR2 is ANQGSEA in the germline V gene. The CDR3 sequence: CSVVSGSSYEQYF.

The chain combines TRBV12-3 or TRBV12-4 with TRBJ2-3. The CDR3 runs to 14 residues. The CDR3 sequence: CASSLSADTDTQYF.

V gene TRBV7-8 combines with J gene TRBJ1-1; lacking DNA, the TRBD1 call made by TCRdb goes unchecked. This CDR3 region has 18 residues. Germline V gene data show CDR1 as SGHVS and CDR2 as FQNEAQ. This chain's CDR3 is CASSPLWSTRDMNTEAFF.

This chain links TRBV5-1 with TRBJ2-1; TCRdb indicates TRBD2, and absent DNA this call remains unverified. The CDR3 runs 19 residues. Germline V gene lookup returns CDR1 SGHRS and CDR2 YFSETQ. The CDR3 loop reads CASSLLTSGRPSSYNEQFF.

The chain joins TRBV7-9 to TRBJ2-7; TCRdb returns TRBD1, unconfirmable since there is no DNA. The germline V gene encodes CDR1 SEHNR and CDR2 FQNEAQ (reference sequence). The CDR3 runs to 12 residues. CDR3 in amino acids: CASSPQEYEQYF.

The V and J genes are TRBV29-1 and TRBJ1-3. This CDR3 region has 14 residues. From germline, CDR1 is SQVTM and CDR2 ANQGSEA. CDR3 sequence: CSGIDGRSGNTIYF.

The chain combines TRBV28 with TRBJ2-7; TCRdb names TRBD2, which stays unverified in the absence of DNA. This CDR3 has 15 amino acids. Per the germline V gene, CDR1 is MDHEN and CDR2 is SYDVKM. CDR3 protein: CASSFLGEVSYEQYF.

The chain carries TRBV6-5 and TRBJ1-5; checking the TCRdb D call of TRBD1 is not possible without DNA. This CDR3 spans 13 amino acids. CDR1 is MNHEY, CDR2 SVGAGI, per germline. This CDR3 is CASTPGSNQPQHF.

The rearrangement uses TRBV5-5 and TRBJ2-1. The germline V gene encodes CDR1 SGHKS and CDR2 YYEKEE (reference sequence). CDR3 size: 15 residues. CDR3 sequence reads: CASSLVWGNYNEQFF. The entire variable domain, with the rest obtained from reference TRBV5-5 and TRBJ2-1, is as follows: DAGVTQSPTHLIKTRGQQVTLRCSPISGHKSVSWYQQVLGQGPQFIFQYYEKEERGRGNFPDRFSARQFPNYSSELNVNALLLGDSALYLCASSLVWGNYNEQFFGPGTRLTVL.

CDR3 in amino acids: CASSLTGGHSGANVLTF. The gene calls are TRBV4-3 and TRBJ2-6; with no DNA, the TCRdb D assignment of TRBD1 cannot be verified. The CDR3 spans 17 residues. CDR1 LGHNA and CDR2 YSLEER come from the germline V gene.

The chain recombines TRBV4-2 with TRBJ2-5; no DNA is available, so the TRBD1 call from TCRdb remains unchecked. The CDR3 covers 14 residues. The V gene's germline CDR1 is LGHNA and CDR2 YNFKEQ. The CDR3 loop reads CASSQVRGLEAQYF.

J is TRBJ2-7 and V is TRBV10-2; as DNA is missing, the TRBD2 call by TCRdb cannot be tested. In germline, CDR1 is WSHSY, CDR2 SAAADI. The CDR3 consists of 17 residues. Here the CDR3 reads CASSEWASPEEYYEQYF.